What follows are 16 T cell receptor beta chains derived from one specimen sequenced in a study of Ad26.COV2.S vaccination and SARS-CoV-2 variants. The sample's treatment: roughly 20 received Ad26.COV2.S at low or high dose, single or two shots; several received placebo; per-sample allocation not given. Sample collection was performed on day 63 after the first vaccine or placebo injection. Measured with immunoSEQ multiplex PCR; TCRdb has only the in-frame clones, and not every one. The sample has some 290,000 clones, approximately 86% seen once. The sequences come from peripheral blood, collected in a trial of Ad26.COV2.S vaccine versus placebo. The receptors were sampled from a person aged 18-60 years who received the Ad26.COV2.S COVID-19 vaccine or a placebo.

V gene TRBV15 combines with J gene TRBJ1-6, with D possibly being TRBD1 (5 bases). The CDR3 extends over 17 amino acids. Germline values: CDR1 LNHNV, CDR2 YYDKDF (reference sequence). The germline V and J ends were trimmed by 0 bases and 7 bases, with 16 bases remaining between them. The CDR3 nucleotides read TGTGCCACCAGCAGAGAGTTCGGAACGACAGTCAATTCACCCCTCCACTTT. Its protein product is CATSREFGTTVNSPLHF. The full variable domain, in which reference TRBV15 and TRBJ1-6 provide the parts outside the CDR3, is DAMVIQNPRYQVTQFGKPVTLSCSQTLNHNVMYWYQQKSSQAPKLLFHYYDKDFNNEADTPDNFQSRRPNTSFCFLDIRSPGLGDTAMYLCATSREFGTTVNSPLHFGNGTRLTVT.

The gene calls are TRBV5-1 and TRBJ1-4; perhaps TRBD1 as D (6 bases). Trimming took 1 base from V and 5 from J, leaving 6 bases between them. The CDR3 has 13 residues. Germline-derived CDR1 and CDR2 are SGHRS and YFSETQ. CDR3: CASSLTGNEKLFF. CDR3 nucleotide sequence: TGCGCCAGCAGCTTGACAGGGAATGAAAAACTGTTTTTT.

This CDR3 reads CATAELNGYTF. The CDR3 DNA sequence: TGTGCCACCGCAGAGTTAAATGGCTACACCTTC. J is TRBJ1-2 and V is TRBV12-3 or TRBV12-4; D gene unclear. This CDR3 contains 11 residues. V lost 10 bases, J lost 6 bases, and 12 bases lay in between.

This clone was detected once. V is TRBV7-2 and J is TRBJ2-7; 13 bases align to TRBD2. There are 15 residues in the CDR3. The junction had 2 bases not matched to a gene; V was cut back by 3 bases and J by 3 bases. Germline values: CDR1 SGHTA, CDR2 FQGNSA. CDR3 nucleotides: TGTGCCAGCAGCTTGGGACTAGCGGGGCTCTACGAGCAGTACTTC. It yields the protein CASSLGLAGLYEQYF.

The CDR3 protein is CASSYPDSYGYTF. The CDR3 coding sequence is TGTGCCAGCAGCTACCCAGACAGCTATGGCTACACCTTC. This chain connects TRBV5-4 to TRBJ1-2, with D maybe TRBD1 (5 bases). Germline V lookup: CDR1 SGHNT, CDR2 YYREEE (reference sequence). Trimming cost V 3 bases and J 4 bases, with 10 bases left between them. This CDR3 contains 13 residues.

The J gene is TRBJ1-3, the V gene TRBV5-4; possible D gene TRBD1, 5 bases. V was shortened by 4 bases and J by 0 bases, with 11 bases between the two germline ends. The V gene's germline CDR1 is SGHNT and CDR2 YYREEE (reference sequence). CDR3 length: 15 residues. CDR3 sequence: CASSRDSSSGNTIYF. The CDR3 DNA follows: TGTGCCAGCAGCCGCGACAGTAGCTCTGGAAACACCATATATTTT.

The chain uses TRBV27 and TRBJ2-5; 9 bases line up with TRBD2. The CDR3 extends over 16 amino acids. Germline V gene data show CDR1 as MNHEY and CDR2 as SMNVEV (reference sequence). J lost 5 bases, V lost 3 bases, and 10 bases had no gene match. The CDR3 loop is CASSFLAGARGETQYF. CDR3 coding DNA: TGTGCCAGCAGTTTTTTAGCGGGGGCACGGGGGGAGACCCAGTACTTC.

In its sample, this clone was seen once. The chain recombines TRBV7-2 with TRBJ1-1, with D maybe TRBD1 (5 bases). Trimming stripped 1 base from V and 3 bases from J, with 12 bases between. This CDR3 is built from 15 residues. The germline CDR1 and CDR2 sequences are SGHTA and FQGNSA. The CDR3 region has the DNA TGTGCCAGCAGCTTAGATTCAGGGAGGGACACTGAAGCTTTCTTT. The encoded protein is CASSLDSGRDTEAFF.

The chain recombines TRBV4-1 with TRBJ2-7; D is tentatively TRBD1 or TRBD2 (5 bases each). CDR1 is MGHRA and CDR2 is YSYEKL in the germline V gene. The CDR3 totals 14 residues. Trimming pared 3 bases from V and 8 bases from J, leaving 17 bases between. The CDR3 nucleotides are TGCGCCAGCAGCCACCTCTGGGGCCAGGGACAGCAGTACTTC. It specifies CASSHLWGQGQQYF.

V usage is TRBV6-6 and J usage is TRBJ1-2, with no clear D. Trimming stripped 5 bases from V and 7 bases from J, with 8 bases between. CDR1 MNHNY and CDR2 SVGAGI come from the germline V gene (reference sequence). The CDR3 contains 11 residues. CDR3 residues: CASSNGPGYTF. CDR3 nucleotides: TGTGCCAGCAGTAATGGACCTGGCTACACCTTC.

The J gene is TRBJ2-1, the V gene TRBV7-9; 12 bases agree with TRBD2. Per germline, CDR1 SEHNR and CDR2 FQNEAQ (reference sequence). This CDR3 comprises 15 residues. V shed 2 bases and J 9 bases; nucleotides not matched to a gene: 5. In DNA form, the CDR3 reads TGTGCCAGCAGCTTACTAGCGGGGGGGCCTGGTGAGCAGTTCTTC. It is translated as CASSLLAGGPGEQFF. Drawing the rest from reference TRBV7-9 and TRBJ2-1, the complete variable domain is DTGVSQNPRHKITKRGQNVTFRCDPISEHNRLYWYRQTLGQGPEFLTYFQNEAQLEKSRLLSDRFSAERPKGSFSTLEIQRTEQGDSAMYLCASSLLAGGPGEQFFGPGTRLTVL.

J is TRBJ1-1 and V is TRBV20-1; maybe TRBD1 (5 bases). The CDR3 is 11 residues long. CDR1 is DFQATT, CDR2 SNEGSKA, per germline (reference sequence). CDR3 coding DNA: TGCAGCGCGGGGGATGACACTGAAGCTTTCTTT. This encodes CSAGDDTEAFF.

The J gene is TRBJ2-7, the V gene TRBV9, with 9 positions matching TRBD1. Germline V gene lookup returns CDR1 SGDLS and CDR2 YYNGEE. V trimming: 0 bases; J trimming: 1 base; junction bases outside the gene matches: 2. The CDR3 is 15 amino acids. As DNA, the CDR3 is TGTGCCAGCAGCGTAGCTGACAGGGGGTCCTACGAGCAGTACTTC. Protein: CASSVADRGSYEQYF.

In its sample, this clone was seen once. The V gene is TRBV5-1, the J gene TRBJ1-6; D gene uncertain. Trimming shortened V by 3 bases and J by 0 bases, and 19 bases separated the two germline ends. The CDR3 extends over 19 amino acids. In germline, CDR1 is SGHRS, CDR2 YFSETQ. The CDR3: CASSSVFVPGSSYNSPLHF. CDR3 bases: TGCGCCAGCAGCTCTGTTTTCGTCCCCGGTAGCTCCTATAATTCACCCCTCCACTTT.

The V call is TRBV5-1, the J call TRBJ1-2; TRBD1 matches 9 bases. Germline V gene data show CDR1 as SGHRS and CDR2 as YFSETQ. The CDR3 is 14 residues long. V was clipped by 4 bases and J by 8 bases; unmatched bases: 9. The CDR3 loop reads CASSPWTGDSGYTF. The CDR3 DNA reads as TGCGCCAGCAGCCCCTGGACAGGGGATTCGGGCTACACCTTC.

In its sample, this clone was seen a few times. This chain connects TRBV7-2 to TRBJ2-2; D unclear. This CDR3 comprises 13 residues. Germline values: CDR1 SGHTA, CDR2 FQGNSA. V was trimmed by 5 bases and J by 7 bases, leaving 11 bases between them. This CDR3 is CASSILFGGELFF. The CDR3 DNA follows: TGTGCCAGCAGCATACTCTTTGGCGGGGAGCTGTTTTTT.